This T cell receptor beta chain was sequenced during a study of control samples from healthy donors and cancer patients. TCRdb keeps only in-frame clones here, not all; method: immunoSEQ multiplex PCR. This repertoire shows roughly 88,000 clones, approximately 91% found once; its top ten account for nearly 0.95%. The germline V gene encodes CDR1 MNHEY and CDR2 SVGAGI. CDR3 length: 15 residues. The V and J ends lost 5 bases and 2 bases, in that order; junction bases with no gene match: 7. Sequenced material: blood. This chain joins TRBV6-5 and TRBJ2-3; 7 bases match TRBD2. The source is a woman aged 30 to 39 in good health. The DNA of the CDR3 is TGTGCCAGCAGTCCCAGGGACTACCTCACAGATACGCAGTATTTT. Amino acids: CASSPRDYLTDTQYF.